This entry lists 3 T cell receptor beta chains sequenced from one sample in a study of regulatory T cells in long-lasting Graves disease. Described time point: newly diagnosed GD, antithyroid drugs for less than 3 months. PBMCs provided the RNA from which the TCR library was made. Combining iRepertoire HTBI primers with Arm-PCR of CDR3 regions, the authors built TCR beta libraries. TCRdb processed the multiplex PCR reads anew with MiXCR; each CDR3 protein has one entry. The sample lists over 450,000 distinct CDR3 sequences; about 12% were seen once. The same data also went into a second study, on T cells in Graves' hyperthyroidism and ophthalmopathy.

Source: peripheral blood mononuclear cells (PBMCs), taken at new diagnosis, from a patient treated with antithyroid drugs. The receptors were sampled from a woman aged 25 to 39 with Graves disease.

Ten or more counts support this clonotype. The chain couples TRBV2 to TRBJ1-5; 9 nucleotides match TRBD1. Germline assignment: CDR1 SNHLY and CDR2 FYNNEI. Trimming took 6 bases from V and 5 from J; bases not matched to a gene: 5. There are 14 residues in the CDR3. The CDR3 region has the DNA TGTGCCAGCAGCGGGGACAGGGTCTATCAGCCCCAGCATTTT. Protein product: CASSGDRVYQPQHF.

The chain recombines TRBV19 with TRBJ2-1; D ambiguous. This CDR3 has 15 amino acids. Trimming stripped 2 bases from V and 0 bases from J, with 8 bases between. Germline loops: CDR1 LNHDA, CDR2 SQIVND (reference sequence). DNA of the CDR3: TGTGCCAGTAGTATAAAGGGAAGCTCCTACAATGAGCAGTTCTTC. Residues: CASSIKGSSYNEQFF.

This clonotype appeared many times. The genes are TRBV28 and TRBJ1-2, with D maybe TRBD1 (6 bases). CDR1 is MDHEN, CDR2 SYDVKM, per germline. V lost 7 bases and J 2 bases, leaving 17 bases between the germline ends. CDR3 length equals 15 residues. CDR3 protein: CASIPRTVLNYGYTF. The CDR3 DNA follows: TGTGCCAGCATCCCCAGGACAGTACTCAACTATGGCTACACCTTC.